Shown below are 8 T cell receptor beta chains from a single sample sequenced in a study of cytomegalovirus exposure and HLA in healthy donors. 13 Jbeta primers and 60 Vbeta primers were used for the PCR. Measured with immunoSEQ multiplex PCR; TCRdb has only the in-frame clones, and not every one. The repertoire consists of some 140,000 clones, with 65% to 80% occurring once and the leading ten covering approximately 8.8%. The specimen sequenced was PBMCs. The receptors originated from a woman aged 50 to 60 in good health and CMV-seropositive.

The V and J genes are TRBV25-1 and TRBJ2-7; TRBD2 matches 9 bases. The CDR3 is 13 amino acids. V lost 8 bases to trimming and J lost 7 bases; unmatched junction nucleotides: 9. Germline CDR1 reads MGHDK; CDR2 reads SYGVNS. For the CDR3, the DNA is TGTGCCAGCGCTGCGGGGGGGACGACGGAGCAGTACTTC. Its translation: CASAAGGTTEQYF.

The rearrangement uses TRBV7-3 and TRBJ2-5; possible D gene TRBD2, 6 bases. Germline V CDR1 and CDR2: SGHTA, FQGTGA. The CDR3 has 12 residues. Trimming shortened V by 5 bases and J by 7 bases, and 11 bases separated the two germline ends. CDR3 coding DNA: TGTGCCAGCAGCCCTCAAGCGGGGACCCAGTACTTC. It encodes CASSPQAGTQYF.

Here the CDR3 reads CASSLLYNEQFF. CDR3 DNA: TGCGCCAGCAGCTTGCTCTACAATGAGCAGTTCTTC. The rearrangement links TRBV5-1 to TRBJ2-1; D remains ambiguous. The V gene lost 1 base and the J gene lost 3 bases, with 2 bases spanning the gap. The CDR3 is 12 residues long. Germline-derived CDR1 and CDR2 are SGHRS and YFSETQ. The full variable domain, with the rest looked up from reference TRBV5-1 and TRBJ2-1, is KAGVTQTPRYLIKTRGQQVTLSCSPISGHRSVSWYQQTPGQGLQFLFEYFSETQRNKGNFPGRFSGRQFSNSRSEMNVSTLELGDSALYLCASSLLYNEQFFGPGTRLTVL.

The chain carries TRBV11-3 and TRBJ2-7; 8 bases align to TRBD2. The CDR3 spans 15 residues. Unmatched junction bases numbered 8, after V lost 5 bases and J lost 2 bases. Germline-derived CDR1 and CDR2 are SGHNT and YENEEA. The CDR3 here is CASSINSGETYEQYF. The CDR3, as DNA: TGTGCCAGCAGCATAAATAGCGGGGAGACCTACGAGCAGTACTTC. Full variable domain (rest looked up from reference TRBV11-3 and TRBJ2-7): EAGVVQSPRYKIIEKKQPVAFWCNPISGHNTLYWYLQNLGQGPELLIRYENEEAVDDSQLPKDRFSAERLKGVDSTLKIQPAELGDSAVYLCASSINSGETYEQYFGPGTRLTVT.

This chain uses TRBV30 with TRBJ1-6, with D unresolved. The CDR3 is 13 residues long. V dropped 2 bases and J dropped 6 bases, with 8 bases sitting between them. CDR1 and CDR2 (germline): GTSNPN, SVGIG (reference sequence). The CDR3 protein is CAWSMEVNSPLHF. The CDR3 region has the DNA TGTGCCTGGAGTATGGAGGTTAATTCACCCCTCCACTTT.

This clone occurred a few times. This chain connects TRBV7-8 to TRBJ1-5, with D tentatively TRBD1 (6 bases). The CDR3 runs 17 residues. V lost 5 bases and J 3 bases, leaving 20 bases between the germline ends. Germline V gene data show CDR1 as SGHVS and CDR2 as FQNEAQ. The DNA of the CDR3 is TGTGCCAGCAGCCGACTGCGAGGACAGTCGTTCAATCAGCCCCAGCATTTT. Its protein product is CASSRLRGQSFNQPQHF.

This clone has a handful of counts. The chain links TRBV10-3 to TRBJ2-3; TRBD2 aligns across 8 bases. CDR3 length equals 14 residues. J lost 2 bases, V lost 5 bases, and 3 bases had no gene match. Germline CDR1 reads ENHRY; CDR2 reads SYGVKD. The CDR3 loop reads CAISPGGATDTQYF. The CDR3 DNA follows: TGTGCCATCAGTCCGGGGGGGGCCACAGATACGCAGTATTTT.

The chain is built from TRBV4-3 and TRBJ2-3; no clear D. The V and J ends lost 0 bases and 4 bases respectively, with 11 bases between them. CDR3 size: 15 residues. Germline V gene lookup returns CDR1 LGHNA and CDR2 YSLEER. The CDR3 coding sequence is TGCGCCAGCAGCCAAGATCCTCGTTCCGCAGATACGCAGTATTTT. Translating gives CASSQDPRSADTQYF.